The subject of this entry is one TCR beta chain. CDR3 length: 15 residues. J was trimmed by 3 bases and V by 2 bases; bases with no gene match: 4. Germline CDR1 and CDR2: MDHEN and SYDVKM. The sample originates from a study of cytomegalovirus exposure and HLA in healthy donors. The PCR made use of 60 Vbeta and 13 Jbeta primers. Source study methods: It was a later analysis that counted tens of millions of unique TCR beta chains, of which about 10 million were shared. Sequencing was performed with immunoSEQ multiplex PCR; in TCRdb, only in-frame clones are kept and a portion is missing. The V and J calls and clone size are taken from that table; D and trimming were inferred from the DNA. Of under 200,000 clones in the sample, less than 80% were seen once.

J is TRBJ1-5 and V is TRBV28; 7 bases align to TRBD1. The TCR sequence derives from a man aged 35 to 55 in good health and CMV-seronegative. Sequenced input: PBMCs. CDR3 sequence reads: CASSLTGDNNQPQHF. The CDR3 DNA reads TGTGCCAGCAGTTTAACAGGGGACAACAATCAGCCCCAGCATTTT.